These 10 T cell receptor beta chains were sequenced from one sample in a study of T cell responses to AZD1222 COVID-19 vaccine. Sequencing was performed with immunoSEQ multiplex PCR; in TCRdb, only in-frame clones are kept and a portion is missing. The repertoire has approximately 120,000 clones, approximately 82% of them found once; the top ten carry about 25%. The source material was peripheral blood, sampled 28 days after the second AZD1222 dose. The receptors originated from an adult who received the AZD1222 COVID-19 vaccine.

The genes are TRBV6-2 or TRBV6-3 and TRBJ1-2; tentatively, D is TRBD1 (6 bases). This CDR3 contains 13 residues. Germline V CDR1 and CDR2: MNHEY, SVGEGT. V lost 4 bases, J lost 5 bases, and 11 bases lay in between. The CDR3 DNA sequence: TGTGCCAGCAGTTTGGACAGTTTTTATGGCTACACCTTC. Translating it yields CASSLDSFYGYTF.

This rearrangement joins TRBV3-1 (or the pseudogene TRBV3-2) to TRBJ2-2; D may be TRBD2 (6 bases). V was clipped by 3 bases and J by 2 bases, with 16 bases between them. CDR3 size: 17 residues. In germline, CDR1 is LGHDT, CDR2 YNNKEL (reference sequence). The CDR3 sequence is CASSHPGWEDNTGELFF. As DNA, the CDR3 is TGTGCCAGCAGCCACCCAGGGTGGGAGGACAACACCGGGGAGCTGTTTTTT.

The chain joins TRBV10-2 to TRBJ1-4; D gene unclear. In germline, CDR1 is WSHSY, CDR2 SAAADI. V lost 4 bases to trimming and J lost 2 bases, with 8 bases between them. The CDR3 has 14 amino acids. The CDR3 reads CASSGRRTNEKLFF. The CDR3 DNA sequence: TGCGCCAGCAGTGGTCGGCGGACTAATGAAAAACTGTTTTTT.

This chain uses TRBV27 with TRBJ2-1; D remains unclear. This CDR3 has 13 amino acids. V was pared by 0 bases and J by 5 bases, with 5 bases between. Germline lookup yields CDR1 MNHEY and CDR2 SMNVEV (reference sequence). CDR3 sequence (DNA): TGTGCCAGCAGTTTATCGTGGAACAATGAGCAGTTCTTC. This encodes CASSLSWNNEQFF.

This clone was picked up a small number of times. The gene calls are TRBV9 and TRBJ1-2, with D uncertain. Germline CDR1 reads SGDLS; CDR2 reads YYNGEE. CDR3 length: 14 amino acids. Trimming pared 0 bases from V and 5 bases from J, leaving 11 bases between. The CDR3 nucleotides are TGTGCCAGCAGCGTAGATTCAAACTCGTATGGCTACACCTTC. Translation gives CASSVDSNSYGYTF.

In this sample, this clone turned up once. V and J are TRBV20-1 and TRBJ1-1; D possibly corresponds to TRBD1 (6 bases). The length of the CDR3 is 11 residues. From germline, CDR1 is DFQATT and CDR2 SNEGSKA (reference sequence). V was clipped by 2 bases and J by 8 bases, with 9 bases between them. CDR3 protein: CSARLGAEAFF. The CDR3 DNA reads as TGCAGTGCTAGATTGGGGGCGGAAGCTTTCTTT.

This sequence joins TRBV3-1 (or the pseudogene TRBV3-2) and TRBJ2-5; D gene ambiguous. CDR1 is LGHDT and CDR2 is YNNKEL in the germline V gene (reference sequence). The CDR3 totals 13 residues. Trimming removed 4 bases at V and 3 bases at J, with 9 bases between. The CDR3 here is CASSPGPEETQYF. The CDR3 DNA is TGTGCCAGCAGCCCCGGGCCGGAAGAGACCCAGTACTTC.

The chain uses TRBV11-2 and TRBJ1-2, with TRBD1 identical over 10 bases. Germline CDR1 SGHAT, CDR2 FQNNGV. This CDR3 region has 17 residues. V lost 3 bases and J lost 0; bases outside the gene matches: 7. The CDR3 region has the DNA TGTGCCAGCAGCTTGCTGGGACAGGGGACAGCTAACTATGGCTACACCTTC. Translated, it gives CASSLLGQGTANYGYTF.

The chain combines TRBV18 with TRBJ1-3; D is unclear. Trimming took 0 bases from V and 8 from J, leaving 8 bases between them. Germline CDR1 reads KGHSH; CDR2 reads LQKENI. The CDR3 has 13 residues. The DNA for the CDR3 is TGTGCCAGCTCACCACCGGGCGCGGACACCATATATTTT. It specifies CASSPPGADTIYF.

This clone was counted between two and nine times. V gene TRBV3-1 (or the pseudogene TRBV3-2) combines with J gene TRBJ1-2; D remains ambiguous. V was shortened by 4 bases and J by 6 bases, with 15 bases between the two germline ends. There are 14 residues in the CDR3. Germline CDR1 reads LGHDT; CDR2 reads YNNKEL (reference sequence). CDR3 bases: TGTGCCAGCAGCCTAGGGTGGGGAGGCAATGGCTACACCTTC. This encodes CASSLGWGGNGYTF.